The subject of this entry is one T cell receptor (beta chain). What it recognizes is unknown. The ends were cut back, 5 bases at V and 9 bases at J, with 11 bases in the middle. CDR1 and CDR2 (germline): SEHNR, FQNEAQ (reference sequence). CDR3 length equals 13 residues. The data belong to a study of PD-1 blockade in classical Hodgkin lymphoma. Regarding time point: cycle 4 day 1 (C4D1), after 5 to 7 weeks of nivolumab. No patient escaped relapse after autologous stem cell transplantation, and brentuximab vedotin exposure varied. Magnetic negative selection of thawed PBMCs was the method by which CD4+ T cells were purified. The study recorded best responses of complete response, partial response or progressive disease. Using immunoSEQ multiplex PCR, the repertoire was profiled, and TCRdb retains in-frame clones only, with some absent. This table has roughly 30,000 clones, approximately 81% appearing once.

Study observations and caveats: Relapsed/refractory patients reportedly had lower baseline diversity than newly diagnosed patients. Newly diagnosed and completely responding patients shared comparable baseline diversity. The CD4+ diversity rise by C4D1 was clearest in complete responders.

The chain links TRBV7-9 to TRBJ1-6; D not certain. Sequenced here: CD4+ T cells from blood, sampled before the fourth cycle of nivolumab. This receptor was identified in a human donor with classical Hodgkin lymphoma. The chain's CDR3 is CASSPRESSPLHF. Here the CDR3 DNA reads TGTGCCAGCAGCCCCCGTGAGTCTTCACCCCTCCACTTT.